These 17 T cell receptor beta chains came from one sample sequenced in a study of blood T cell repertoires in COVID-19. Method: immunoSEQ multiplex PCR; TCRdb's copy keeps in-frame clones and lacks some. The sample shows under 300,000 clones, around nine tenths of them seen only once. The specimen sequenced was PBMCs or T cells enriched from blood (not recorded which). The receptors originated from a woman aged 18-29 years who had recovered from COVID-19.

V gene TRBV4-2 combines with J gene TRBJ2-2, with D possibly matching TRBD2 (6 bases). Between the trimmed V and J ends, which lost 0 bases and 4 bases, there was a span of 12 bases. Germline V gene sequence: CDR1 LGHNA, CDR2 YNFKEQ. CDR3 length: 16 amino acids. The CDR3 DNA follows: TGTGCCAGCAGCCAAGATCGGAGGGCGATCACCGGGGAGCTGTTTTTT. Residues: CASSQDRRAITGELFF.

The chain links TRBV3-1 (or the pseudogene TRBV3-2) to TRBJ1-2, with D perhaps matching TRBD1 (6 bases). The CDR3 totals 16 residues. Germline values: CDR1 LGHDT, CDR2 YNNKEL (reference sequence). Trimming took off 5 bases at V and 1 base at J, with 17 bases between the two ends. CDR3 loop: CASSSYDRTFNYGYTF. CDR3 coding DNA: TGTGCCAGCAGCTCTTACGACAGGACCTTTAACTATGGCTACACCTTC.

The chain employs TRBV12-3 or TRBV12-4 and TRBJ1-2; D is possibly TRBD1 (5 bases). The germline V and J ends were trimmed by 4 bases and 8 bases, with 14 bases remaining between them. The CDR3 is made up of 13 amino acids. For the CDR3, the DNA is TGTGCCAGCAGTTACAGCGGGGGTCGGGGCTACACCTTC. This gives the protein CASSYSGGRGYTF.

The CDR3 region has the DNA TGTGCTAGTGGTTTGACAAGGAAGGCTTTTGGGGGCCCAGCTAATGAAAAACTGTTTTTT. It encodes CASGLTRKAFGGPANEKLFF. This chain joins TRBV12-5 and TRBJ1-4; D might be TRBD1 (6 bases). The V gene's germline CDR1 is LGHNT and CDR2 FRNRAP. The CDR3 consists of 20 residues. Deletions cut 2 bases from V and 3 bases from J, with 25 bases between.

This clone was recorded once. The chain employs TRBV6-6 and TRBJ1-4; 8 positions match TRBD1. V gave up 5 bases and J gave up 6 bases; unmatched junction bases: 20. Germline CDR1 and CDR2: MNHNY and SVGAGI (reference sequence). The CDR3 loop spans 19 amino acids. The CDR3 DNA follows: TGTGCCAGCAGTCGTACGGGGGCAGGGGGCCACATAGCCGATGAAAAACTGTTTTTT. It specifies CASSRTGAGGHIADEKLFF.

CDR3 loop: CASSLTGTGLNEQYF. The CDR3 coding sequence is TGCGCCAGCAGCCTAACCGGGACAGGGCTCAACGAGCAGTACTTC. The chain combines TRBV5-1 with TRBJ2-7; 9 bases match TRBD1. V shed 4 bases and J 5 bases; nucleotides not matched to a gene: 10. CDR1 is SGHRS and CDR2 is YFSETQ in the germline V gene. The CDR3 consists of 15 residues.

The chain couples TRBV18 to TRBJ2-5; D is perhaps TRBD1 (5 bases). The CDR3 is made up of 13 amino acids. Germline-derived CDR1 and CDR2 are KGHSH and LQKENI. Trimming took 5 bases from V and 3 from J, leaving 10 bases between them. The CDR3 bases are TGTGCCAGCTCAGAAGGGGTGGAAGAGACCCAGTACTTC. Encoded protein: CASSEGVEETQYF.

The chain has TRBV5-1 and TRBJ1-4, with D possibly TRBD1 on 5 matching bases. CDR3 length equals 14 residues. The germline V gene has CDR1 SGHRS and CDR2 YFSETQ. The V and J ends lost 2 bases and 5 bases respectively, with 10 bases between them. The CDR3 DNA reads as TGCGCCAGCAGCTTCCAATCAGGGAATGAAAAACTGTTTTTT. The encoded protein is CASSFQSGNEKLFF.

The J gene is TRBJ1-2, the V gene TRBV18; the D gene is possibly TRBD1 (6 bases). The ends were cut back, 4 bases at V and 4 bases at J, with 13 bases in the middle. Germline values: CDR1 KGHSH, CDR2 LQKENI. The CDR3 runs to 14 residues. CDR3 nucleotides: TGTGCCAGCTCACTAACACAGGGTTCCTATGGCTACACCTTC. This translates into CASSLTQGSYGYTF.

This chain connects TRBV11-3 to TRBJ2-7; 7 bases are a match to TRBD1. J lost 2 bases, V lost 4 bases, and 8 bases had no gene match. The germline CDR1 and CDR2 sequences are SGHNT and YENEEA. The CDR3 contains 15 residues. CDR3 nucleotide sequence: TGTGCCAGCAGCTCCCGACAGGGACGCCCCTACGAGCAGTACTTC. It yields the protein CASSSRQGRPYEQYF.

The gene calls are TRBV12-3 or TRBV12-4 and TRBJ2-7; TRBD2 aligns across 8 bases. The CDR3 sequence is 13 residues long. J gave up 3 bases and V 6 bases, and 4 bases lay outside the gene matches. Here the CDR3 DNA reads TGTGCCAGCAGCCCGGGACTAGTCTACGAGCAGTACTTC. Its protein is CASSPGLVYEQYF.

This clone appeared a single time. This rearrangement joins TRBV28 to TRBJ1-3, with 7 bases lining up with TRBD1. The CDR3 spans 16 residues. The germline gives CDR1 MDHEN, CDR2 SYDVKM. V gave up 3 bases and J gave up 0 bases; unmatched junction bases: 5. The CDR3 DNA reads as TGTGCCAGCAGTTTCACAGGGGCGAACTCTGGAAACACCATATATTTT. Translation gives CASSFTGANSGNTIYF.

This CDR3 reads CASSSLVRRPGLRTDTQYF. The CDR3 DNA reads as TGTGCCAGCAGCTCCCTCGTCAGGCGTCCGGGACTACGCACAGATACGCAGTATTTT. The chain combines TRBV11-3 with TRBJ2-3; 7 positions agree with TRBD2. The ends lost 4 bases at V and 1 base at J; junction bases unmatched: 17. Looked up from germline, CDR1 is SGHNT and CDR2 is YENEEA. The length of the CDR3 is 19 residues.

This clone turned up a few times. The chain recombines TRBV6-1 with TRBJ1-2; D is ambiguous. With 3 bases removed from V and 2 bases from J, the gap between germline ends came to 19 bases. This CDR3 contains 17 residues. Germline-derived CDR1 and CDR2 are MNHNS and SASEGT. This CDR3 is CASSDSRYGPPNYGYTF. In DNA form, the CDR3 reads TGTGCCAGCAGTGACAGCCGTTATGGGCCACCCAACTATGGCTACACCTTC.

This chain connects TRBV10-2 to TRBJ2-2, with a possible D match to TRBD1 (6 bases). Between the trimmed V and J ends, which lost 3 bases and 6 bases, there was a span of 20 bases. The CDR3 spans 17 residues. The germline CDR1 and CDR2 sequences are WSHSY and SAAADI. The CDR3 DNA sequence: TGCGCCAGCAGTGAAAGGGGGTCGACCGGGGCTTCCGGGGAGCTGTTTTTT. Translated: CASSERGSTGASGELFF.

The V gene is TRBV11-2, the J gene TRBJ1-6; D remains ambiguous. Trimming stripped 3 bases from V and 0 bases from J, with 9 bases between. Germline V gene lookup returns CDR1 SGHAT and CDR2 FQNNGV. This CDR3 region has 16 residues. The CDR3 DNA sequence: TGTGCCAGCAGCTTTCTTCCGAGCTCCTATAATTCACCCCTCCACTTT. Protein product: CASSFLPSSYNSPLHF. Full variable domain (rest looked up from reference TRBV11-2 and TRBJ1-6): EAGVAQSPRYKIIEKRQSVAFWCNPISGHATLYWYQQILGQGPKLLIQFQNNGVVDDSQLPKDRFSAERLKGVDSTLKIQPAKLEDSAVYLCASSFLPSSYNSPLHFGNGTRLTVT.

A remark on this clone: The same CDR3 is also encoded by other DNA sequences in this sample. The CDR3 loop reads CASSPDRNYGYTF. The DNA for the CDR3 is TGTGCCAGCAGCCCGGACAGGAACTATGGCTACACCTTC. V and J are TRBV7-8 and TRBJ1-2, with 7 bases aligning to TRBD1. The germline V gene has CDR1 SGHVS and CDR2 FQNEAQ. V lost 5 bases and J lost 2; bases outside the gene matches: 2. CDR3 length equals 13 residues.